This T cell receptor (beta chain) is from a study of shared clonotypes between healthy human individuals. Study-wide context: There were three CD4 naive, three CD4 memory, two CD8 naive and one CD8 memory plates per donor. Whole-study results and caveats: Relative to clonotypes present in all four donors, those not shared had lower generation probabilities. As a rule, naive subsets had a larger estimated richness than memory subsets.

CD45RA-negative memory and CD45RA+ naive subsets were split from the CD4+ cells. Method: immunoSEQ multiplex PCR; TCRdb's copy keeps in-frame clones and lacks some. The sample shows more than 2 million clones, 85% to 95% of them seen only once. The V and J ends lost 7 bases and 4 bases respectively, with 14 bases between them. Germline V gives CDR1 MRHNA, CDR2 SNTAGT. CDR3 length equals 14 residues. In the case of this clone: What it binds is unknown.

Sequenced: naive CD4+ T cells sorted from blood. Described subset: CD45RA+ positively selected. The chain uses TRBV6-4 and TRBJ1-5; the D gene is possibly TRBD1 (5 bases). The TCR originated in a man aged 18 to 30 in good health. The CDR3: CASKLKKGNQPQHF. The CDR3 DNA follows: TGTGCCAGCAAGCTAAAAAAGGGGAATCAGCCCCAGCATTTT.